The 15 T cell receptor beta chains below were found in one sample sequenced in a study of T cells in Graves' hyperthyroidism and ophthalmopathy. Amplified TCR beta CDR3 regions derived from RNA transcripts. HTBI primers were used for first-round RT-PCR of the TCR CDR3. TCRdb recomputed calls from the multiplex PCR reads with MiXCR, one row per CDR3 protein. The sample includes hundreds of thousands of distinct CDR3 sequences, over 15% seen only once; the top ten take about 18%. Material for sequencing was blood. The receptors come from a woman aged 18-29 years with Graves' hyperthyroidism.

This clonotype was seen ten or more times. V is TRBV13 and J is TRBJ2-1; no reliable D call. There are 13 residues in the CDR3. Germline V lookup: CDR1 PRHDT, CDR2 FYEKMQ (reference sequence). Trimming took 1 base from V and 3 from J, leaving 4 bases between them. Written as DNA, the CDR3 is TGTGCCAGCAGCTTAGAACTCTACAATGAGCAGTTCTTC. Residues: CASSLELYNEQFF.

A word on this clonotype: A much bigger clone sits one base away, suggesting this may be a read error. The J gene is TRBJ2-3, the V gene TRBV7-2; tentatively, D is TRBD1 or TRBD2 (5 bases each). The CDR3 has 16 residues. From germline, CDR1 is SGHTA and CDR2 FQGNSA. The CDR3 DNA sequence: TGTGCCAGCCGCTCGATCGGGACGCTCGGCACAGATACGCGGTATTTT. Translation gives CASRSIGTLGTDTRYF.

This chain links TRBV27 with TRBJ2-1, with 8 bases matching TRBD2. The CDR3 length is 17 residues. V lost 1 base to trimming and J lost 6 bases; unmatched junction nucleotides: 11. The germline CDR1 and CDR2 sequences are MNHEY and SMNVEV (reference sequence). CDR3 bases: TGTGCCAGCAGTTTATTTGCCTCTGGGACTAGGGGCAATGAGCAGTTCTTC. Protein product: CASSLFASGTRGNEQFF.

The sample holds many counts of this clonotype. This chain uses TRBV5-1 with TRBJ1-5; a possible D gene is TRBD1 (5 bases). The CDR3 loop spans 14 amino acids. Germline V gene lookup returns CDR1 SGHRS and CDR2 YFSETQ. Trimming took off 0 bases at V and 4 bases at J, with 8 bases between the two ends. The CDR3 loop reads CASSLGDVNQPQHF. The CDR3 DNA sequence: TGCGCCAGCAGCTTGGGGGACGTTAATCAGCCCCAGCATTTT.

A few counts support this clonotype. The CDR3 loop reads CASSSDSAGELFF. CDR3 sequence (DNA): TGTGCCAGCAGTTCCGACTCTGCCGGGGAGCTGTTTTTT. The chain is built from TRBV28 and TRBJ2-2; D gene unclear. This CDR3 contains 13 residues. Germline V gives CDR1 MDHEN, CDR2 SYDVKM. The V end was cut by 4 bases, the J end by 6 bases, with 9 bases between.

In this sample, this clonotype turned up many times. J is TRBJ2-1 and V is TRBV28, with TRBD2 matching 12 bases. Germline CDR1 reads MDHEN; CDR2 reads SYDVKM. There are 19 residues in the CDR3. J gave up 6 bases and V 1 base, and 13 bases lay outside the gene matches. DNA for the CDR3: TGTGCCAGCAGTTTATCTGCCCTTCGACTAGCGGGAGCGGGCAATGAGCAGTTCTTC. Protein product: CASSLSALRLAGAGNEQFF.

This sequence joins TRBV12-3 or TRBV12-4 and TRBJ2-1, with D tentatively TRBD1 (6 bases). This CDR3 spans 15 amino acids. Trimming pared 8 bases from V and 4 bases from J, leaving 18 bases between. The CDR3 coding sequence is TGTGCCAGCGCCCTGGACAGAGGCCCGTACAATGAGCAGTTCTTC. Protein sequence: CASALDRGPYNEQFF.

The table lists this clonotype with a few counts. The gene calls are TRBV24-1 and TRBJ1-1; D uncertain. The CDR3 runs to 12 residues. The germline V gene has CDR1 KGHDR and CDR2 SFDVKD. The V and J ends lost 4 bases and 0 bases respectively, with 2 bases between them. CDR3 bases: TGTGCCACCAGTGACTTGAACACTGAAGCTTTCTTT. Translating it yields CATSDLNTEAFF.

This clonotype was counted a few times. This CDR3 reads CASSSHRDRPSEAFF. In DNA form, the CDR3 reads TGCGCCAGCAGCTCCCACCGGGACAGGCCTTCTGAAGCTTTCTTT. The chain carries TRBV5-1 and TRBJ1-1, with 8 bases fitting TRBD1. From germline, CDR1 is SGHRS and CDR2 YFSETQ. Unmatched junction bases numbered 10, after V lost 3 bases and J lost 6 bases. This CDR3 has 15 amino acids.

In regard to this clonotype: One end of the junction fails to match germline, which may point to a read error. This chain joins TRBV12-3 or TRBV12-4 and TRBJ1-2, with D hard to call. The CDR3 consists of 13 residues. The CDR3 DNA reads TGTGCCAGCGGTTTCAGAGCCCACTATGGCTACACCTTC. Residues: CASGFRAHYGYTF.

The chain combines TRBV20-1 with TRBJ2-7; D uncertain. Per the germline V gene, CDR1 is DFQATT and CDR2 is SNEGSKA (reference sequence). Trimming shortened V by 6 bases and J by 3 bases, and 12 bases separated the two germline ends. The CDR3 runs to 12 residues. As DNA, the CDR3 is TGCAGTGCCGCCCTTGCCAGCTACGAGCAGTACTTC. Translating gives CSAALASYEQYF.

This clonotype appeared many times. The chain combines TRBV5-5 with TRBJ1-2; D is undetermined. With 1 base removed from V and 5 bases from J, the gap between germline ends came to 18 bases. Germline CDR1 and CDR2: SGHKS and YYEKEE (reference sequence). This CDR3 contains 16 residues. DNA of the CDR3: TGTGCCAGCAGCTTGACGCGAGGTGTCGGTTCGTATGGCTACACCTTC. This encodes CASSLTRGVGSYGYTF. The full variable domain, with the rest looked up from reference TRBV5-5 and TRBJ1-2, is DAGVTQSPTHLIKTRGQQVTLRCSPISGHKSVSWYQQVLGQGPQFIFQYYEKEERGRGNFPDRFSARQFPNYSSELNVNALLLGDSALYLCASSLTRGVGSYGYTFGSGTRLTVV.

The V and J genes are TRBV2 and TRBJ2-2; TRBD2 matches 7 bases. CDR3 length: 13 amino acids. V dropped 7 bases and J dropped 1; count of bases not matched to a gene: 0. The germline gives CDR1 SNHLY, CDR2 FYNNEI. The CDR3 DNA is TGTGCCAGCAAGCGGGAGAACACCGGGGAGCTGTTTTTT. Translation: CASKRENTGELFF.

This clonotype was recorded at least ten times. For the CDR3, the DNA is TGTGCCAGCAGTGAAGCCCTAGCGGGAGTCCCCATGTTCACAGATACGCAGTATTTT. Translating gives CASSEALAGVPMFTDTQYF. The chain recombines TRBV6-1 with TRBJ2-3, with 10 bases aligning to TRBD2. The ends lost 0 bases at V and 2 bases at J; junction bases unmatched: 11. This CDR3 has 19 amino acids. CDR1 and CDR2 (germline): MNHNS, SASEGT.

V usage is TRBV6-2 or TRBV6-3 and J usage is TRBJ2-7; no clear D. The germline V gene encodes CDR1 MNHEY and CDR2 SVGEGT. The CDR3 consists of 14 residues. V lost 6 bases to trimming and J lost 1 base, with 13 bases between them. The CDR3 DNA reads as TGTGCCAGCAGACCAAGAGACTGGTCCTACGAGCAGTACTTC. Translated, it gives CASRPRDWSYEQYF.